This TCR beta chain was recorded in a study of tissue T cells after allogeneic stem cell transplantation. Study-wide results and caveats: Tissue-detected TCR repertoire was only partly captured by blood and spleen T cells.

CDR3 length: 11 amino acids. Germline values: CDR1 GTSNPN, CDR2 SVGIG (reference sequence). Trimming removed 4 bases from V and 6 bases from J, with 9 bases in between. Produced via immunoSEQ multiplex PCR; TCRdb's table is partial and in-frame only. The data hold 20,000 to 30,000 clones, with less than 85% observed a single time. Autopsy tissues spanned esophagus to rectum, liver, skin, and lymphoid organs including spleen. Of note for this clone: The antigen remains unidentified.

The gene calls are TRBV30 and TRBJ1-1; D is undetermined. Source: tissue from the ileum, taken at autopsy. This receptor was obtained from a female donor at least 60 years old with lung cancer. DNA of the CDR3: TGTGCCTGGACAAACGGGGCTGAAGCTTTCTTT. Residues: CAWTNGAEAFF.